Presented here are 29 T cell receptor beta chains from one specimen sequenced in a study of T-cell reconstitution after alpha-beta-depleted transplantation in children. Study-wide points: Newly generated T cells supplied most T-cell counts and diversity one year post-transplant.

No cognate antigen is known for these TCRs. Unique molecular identifiers were used in preparing the TCRbeta library. MiXCR, applied by TCRdb to the PCR reads, yields one record per CDR3 protein. The sample includes hundreds of thousands of distinct CDR3 sequences, nearly 8% of them seen just once. This sample comprised peripheral blood, obtained 360 days after TCRalphabeta/CD19-depleted stem cell transplant. The receptors derive from a female patient aged 2-9 years who had a stem cell transplant for Fanconi anemia, so the T cells may come from the graft donor.

The sample holds many counts of this clonotype. DNA of the CDR3: TGTGCCAGCAGTTCCGGACTAGCGGGAGCCGGGGAGCTGTTTTTT. It specifies CASSSGLAGAGELFF. The rearrangement links TRBV12-3 or TRBV12-4 to TRBJ2-2; 13 nucleotides line up with TRBD2. This CDR3 contains 15 residues. Trimming removed 4 bases from V and 6 bases from J; junction bases left unmatched: 2.

This clonotype was seen ten or more times. V is TRBV20-1 and J is TRBJ2-7, with D perhaps TRBD2 (5 bases). Germline V lookup: CDR1 DFQATT, CDR2 SNEGSKA (reference sequence). This CDR3 has 12 amino acids. CDR3: CSVSLATYEQYF. The DNA of the CDR3 is TGCAGCGTTTCGCTAGCTACCTACGAGCAGTACTTC.

There are many counts of this clonotype. The rearrangement links TRBV12-1 to TRBJ1-6; the listed D gene, TRBD1, was not tested against the DNA. TRBV12-1 is a documented pseudogene. The CDR3 consists of 16 residues. This CDR3 is CASSFSTRAPPSPLHF. The CDR3 DNA reads TGTGCCAGCAGCTTTTCAACCCGGGCACCGCCATCACCCCTCCACTTT.

Many counts were recorded for this clonotype. The chain recombines TRBV12-3 or TRBV12-4 with TRBJ2-4, with 14 nucleotides matching TRBD2. V lost 5 bases, J lost 5 bases, and 8 bases stayed unmatched. This CDR3 region has 17 residues. The CDR3 sequence is CASSPIRLAGGQNIQYF. CDR3 DNA sequence: TGTGCCAGCAGTCCAATACGACTAGCGGGGGGGCAAAACATTCAGTACTTC.

This clonotype was observed many times. V and J are TRBV15 and TRBJ1-1; a possible D gene is TRBD1 (5 bases). The CDR3 runs 15 residues. Looked up from germline, CDR1 is LNHNV and CDR2 is YYDKDF (reference sequence). V was pared by 0 bases and J by 5 bases, with 13 bases between. CDR3 nucleotides: TGTGCCACCAGCAGAGATCCGGGGGTTCGGACTGAAGCTTTCTTT. Encoded protein: CATSRDPGVRTEAFF.

This clonotype appeared many times. The chain uses TRBV5-1 and TRBJ2-1, with D perhaps TRBD2 (6 bases). Germline CDR1 is SGHRS and CDR2 is YFSETQ. CDR3 length equals 16 residues. The V end was cut by 2 bases, the J end by 7 bases, with 19 bases between. The CDR3 protein is CASSFFPGDSGNEQFF. The CDR3 DNA reads TGCGCCAGCAGCTTCTTCCCGGGGGACTCAGGGAATGAGCAGTTCTTC.

This clonotype was observed at least ten times. The CDR3: CASSPKGPHYEQYV. CDR3 sequence (DNA): TGTGCCAGCAGCCCCAAAGGACCCCACTACGAGCAGTACGTC. The chain couples TRBV11-2 to TRBJ2-7; D is ambiguous. Trimming removed 5 bases from V and 3 bases from J, with 14 bases in between. Looked up from germline, CDR1 is SGHAT and CDR2 is FQNNGV. The CDR3 consists of 14 residues.

CDR3 nucleotide sequence: TGTGCCAGCAGTTTAAGACTAGCGGGAGCCCTCAGCTCCTACGAGCAGTACTTC. This gives the protein CASSLRLAGALSSYEQYF. The chain combines TRBV27 with TRBJ2-7; 12 bases align to TRBD2. The CDR3 length is 18 residues. J was trimmed by 0 bases and V by 2 bases; bases with no gene match: 8. The V gene's germline CDR1 is MNHEY and CDR2 SMNVEV (reference sequence).

The table lists this clonotype with a few counts. The chain is built from TRBV7-6 and TRBJ1-1; no reliable D call. Germline V gives CDR1 SGHVS, CDR2 FNYEAQ. Trimming stripped 1 base from V and 4 bases from J, with 16 bases between. The CDR3 is 16 amino acids. The CDR3 DNA reads as TGTGCCAGCAGCTTAGGAGCCTCCCGAGGGATCACTGAAGCTTTCTTT. Translated: CASSLGASRGITEAFF.

This clonotype was detected ten times or more. The chain is built from TRBV5-1 and TRBJ2-3; 9 nucleotides agree with TRBD2. Germline values: CDR1 SGHRS, CDR2 YFSETQ. The V and J ends lost 4 bases and 4 bases, in that order; junction bases with no gene match: 4. The CDR3 extends over 14 amino acids. The CDR3 DNA reads TGCGCCAGCAGCGCGACTAGCGGCTCAGATACGCAGTATTTT. Its translation is CASSATSGSDTQYF.

The gene calls are TRBV6-4 and TRBJ2-7; 7 bases are a match to TRBD1. J gave up 8 bases and V 3 bases, and 16 bases lay outside the gene matches. Germline assignment: CDR1 MRHNA and CDR2 SNTAGT. The CDR3 has 16 amino acids. The CDR3, as DNA: TGTGCCAGCAGTGAATCCACTAAACGACAGGGCCGACAGCAGTACGTC. Its protein product is CASSESTKRQGRQQYV.

This clonotype was picked up many times. This chain joins TRBV29-1 and TRBJ1-2; D is possibly TRBD1 (6 bases). The CDR3 extends over 14 amino acids. Trimming shortened V by 2 bases and J by 6 bases, and 16 bases separated the two germline ends. Germline CDR1 and CDR2: SQVTM and ANQGSEA. DNA for the CDR3: TGCAGCGTTGAATCCCAGGGGAGGTGGAATGGCTACACCTTC. Its translation: CSVESQGRWNGYTF.

This clonotype was picked up many times. The chain employs TRBV25-1 and TRBJ1-2; no clear D. The CDR3 spans 14 residues. Germline CDR1 MGHDK, CDR2 SYGVNS. The V and J ends lost 1 base and 1 base respectively, with 7 bases between them. CDR3 loop: CASSELWGNYGYTF. CDR3 nucleotides: TGTGCCAGCAGTGAATTATGGGGTAACTATGGCTACACCTTC.

This clonotype has ten or more counts. This sequence joins TRBV11-2 and TRBJ2-3; D is unclear. CDR3 size: 12 residues. Trimming removed 4 bases at V and 5 bases at J, with 7 bases between. Germline values: CDR1 SGHAT, CDR2 FQNNGV. CDR3 amino acids: CASSYAGDTQYF. The CDR3 nucleotides are TGTGCCAGCAGCTATGCCGGAGATACGCAGTATTTT.

This clonotype was seen repeatedly, ten times or more. The chain recombines TRBV11-2 with TRBJ1-1; D gene ambiguous. Trimming removed 0 bases at V and 10 bases at J, with 12 bases between. The CDR3 contains 13 residues. In germline, CDR1 is SGHAT, CDR2 FQNNGV. In nucleotides, the CDR3 is TGTGCCAGCAGCTTAGATCTAAGACTGACAGCTTTCTTT. Its protein is CASSLDLRLTAFF.

This clonotype was seen ten or more times. V and J are TRBV10-3 and TRBJ2-7, with TRBD1 matching 8 bases. The CDR3 length is 15 residues. The germline V gene encodes CDR1 ENHRY and CDR2 SYGVKD. Trimming at V came to 3 bases and at J to 3 bases, leaving 7 bases not matched to a gene. The CDR3 DNA is TGTGCCATCAGTGAAGGGGACAGGAACCGCTACGAGCAGTACGTC. This encodes CAISEGDRNRYEQYV.

This clonotype was observed a handful of times. The gene calls are TRBV25-1 and TRBJ2-2, with 14 nucleotides matching TRBD2. Germline loops: CDR1 MGHDK, CDR2 SYGVNS. V shed 0 bases, J shed 9 bases, and the junction held 21 bases outside the gene matches. There are 22 residues in the CDR3. The CDR3 DNA sequence: TGTGCCAGCAGTGAATACTACATCCCGGGACTAGCGGGGGACCCAACCATGCGGGAGCTGTTTTTT. It codes for CASSEYYIPGLAGDPTMRELFF.

This clonotype was seen a single time. CDR3 protein: CASSLAAHTTEAFF. The CDR3 region has the DNA TGTGCCAGCAGCTTAGCAGCACATACCACTGAAGCTTTCTTT. This chain connects TRBV7-9 to TRBJ1-1; D remains unclear. The CDR3 covers 14 residues. Per the germline V gene, CDR1 is SEHNR and CDR2 is FQNEAQ (reference sequence). Trimming left V 0 bases short and J 4 bases short, with 9 bases between.

The CDR3 loop reads CSASGVLSKTGTQYF. For the CDR3, the DNA is TGCAGTGCTAGTGGAGTGCTATCGAAAACGGGGACCCAGTACTTC. The gene calls are TRBV20-1 and TRBJ2-5; D is uncertain. Germline CDR1 DFQATT, CDR2 SNEGSKA (reference sequence). V dropped 3 bases and J dropped 7 bases, with 21 bases sitting between them. The CDR3 sequence is 15 residues long.

DNA for the CDR3: TGTGCCAGCAGTCCACGGGCCAGGGAAGGGGAAAAACTGTTTTTT. Its protein product is CASSPRAREGEKLFF. The rearrangement links TRBV7-8 to TRBJ1-4; tentatively, D is TRBD1 (5 bases). This CDR3 is 15 amino acids long. Per the germline V gene, CDR1 is SGHVS and CDR2 is FQNEAQ. V was trimmed by 6 bases and J by 8 bases, leaving 19 bases between them.

The chain links TRBV5-8 to TRBJ1-4; the D is unclear. In germline, CDR1 is SGHTS, CDR2 YDEGEE. This CDR3 region has 13 residues. The V gene lost 6 bases and the J gene lost 7 bases, with 13 bases spanning the gap. The CDR3: CASNHRWPEKLFF. The CDR3, as DNA: TGTGCCAGCAACCACCGTTGGCCTGAAAAACTGTTTTTT.

This clonotype was found many times. This rearrangement joins TRBV20-1 to TRBJ1-5; no clear D. The V gene's germline CDR1 is DFQATT and CDR2 SNEGSKA (reference sequence). The CDR3 contains 13 residues. Trimming removed 1 base at V and 5 bases at J, with 9 bases between. The DNA for the CDR3 is TGCAGTGCTAGAGTGGAAGGAGATCAGCCCCAGCATTTT. Amino acid sequence: CSARVEGDQPQHF.

The DNA of the CDR3 is TGTGCCAGCTCACCACCCACCGGGACAGGAGGTCACTATGGCTACACCTTC. It encodes CASSPPTGTGGHYGYTF. The chain has TRBV18 and TRBJ1-2; 8 nucleotides match TRBD1. Germline V lookup: CDR1 KGHSH, CDR2 LQKENI. The length of the CDR3 is 17 residues. The V and J ends lost 0 bases and 3 bases, in that order; junction bases with no gene match: 9.

This clonotype was counted ten times or more. The J gene is TRBJ1-5, the V gene TRBV12-3 or TRBV12-4; possibly TRBD1 for D (6 bases). V shed 6 bases and J shed 0 bases, with 18 bases lying between them. The CDR3 extends over 17 amino acids. The CDR3 sequence: CASRREGVIRSNQPQHF. The CDR3 DNA sequence: TGTGCCAGCAGACGAGAGGGGGTTATCCGTAGCAATCAGCCCCAGCATTTT.

This clonotype was observed many times. The chain combines TRBV4-3 with TRBJ1-4; 7 bases map to TRBD1. The trim removed 2 bases at V and 10 bases at J, leaving 13 bases unmatched. From germline, CDR1 is LGHNA and CDR2 YSLEER. This CDR3 comprises 16 residues. CDR3 in DNA: TGCGCCAGCAGCCAATGGGACAGCCCGGGCTTCGGAAAACTGTTTTTT. Its protein product is CASSQWDSPGFGKLFF.

This clonotype was observed many times. This chain connects TRBV5-1 to TRBJ2-2; perhaps TRBD1 as D (6 bases). The CDR3 length is 14 residues. V lost 4 bases, J lost 11 bases, and 18 bases lay in between. Germline CDR1 reads SGHRS; CDR2 reads YFSETQ. CDR3: CASSSQDIGGELFF. The CDR3 DNA follows: TGCGCCAGCAGCAGCCAGGATATAGGGGGTGAGCTGTTTTTT.

This clonotype was seen more than once but under ten times. This sequence joins TRBV6-1 and TRBJ2-6; the match to TRBD1 covers 7 bases. The CDR3 totals 16 residues. CDR1 is MNHNS and CDR2 is SASEGT in the germline V gene. J lost 2 bases, V lost 5 bases, and 6 bases had no gene match. The CDR3: CASSRNTGAGANVLTF. CDR3 nucleotide sequence: TGTGCCAGCAGTCGAAATACAGGGGCTGGGGCCAACGTCCTGACTTTC.

The sample holds many counts of this clonotype. The chain is built from TRBV15 and TRBJ2-2; the D call may be TRBD1 or TRBD2 (5 bases each). The CDR3 is 17 residues long. From germline, CDR1 is LNHNV and CDR2 YYDKDF (reference sequence). Trimming stripped 5 bases from V and 0 bases from J, with 16 bases between. CDR3 nucleotides: TGTGCCACCAGCCCGTCTCTCAGGGACGCGAACACCGGGGAGCTGTTTTTT. Its protein is CATSPSLRDANTGELFF.

This clonotype was seen at least ten times. V and J are TRBV24-1 and TRBJ2-3; TRBD1 agrees at 8 bases. The germline CDR1 and CDR2 sequences are KGHDR and SFDVKD. The CDR3 is 16 amino acids. After removal of 2 bases from V and 2 bases from J, the junction contained 5 bases not matched to a gene. This chain's CDR3 is CATSDSGGWSTDTQYF. The CDR3 coding sequence is TGTGCCACCAGTGATTCAGGGGGCTGGTCCACAGATACGCAGTATTTT.